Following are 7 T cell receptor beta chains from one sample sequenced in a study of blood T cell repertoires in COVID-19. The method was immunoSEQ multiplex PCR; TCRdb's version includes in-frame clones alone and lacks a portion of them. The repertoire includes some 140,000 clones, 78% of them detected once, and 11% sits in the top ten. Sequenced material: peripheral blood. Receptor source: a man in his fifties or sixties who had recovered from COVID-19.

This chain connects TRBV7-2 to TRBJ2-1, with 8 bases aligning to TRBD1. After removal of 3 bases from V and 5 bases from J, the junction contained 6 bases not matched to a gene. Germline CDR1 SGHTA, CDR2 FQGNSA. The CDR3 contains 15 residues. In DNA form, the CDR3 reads TGTGCCAGCAGCTTGGACAGGGTGGCCCACAATGAGCAGTTCTTC. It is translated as CASSLDRVAHNEQFF.

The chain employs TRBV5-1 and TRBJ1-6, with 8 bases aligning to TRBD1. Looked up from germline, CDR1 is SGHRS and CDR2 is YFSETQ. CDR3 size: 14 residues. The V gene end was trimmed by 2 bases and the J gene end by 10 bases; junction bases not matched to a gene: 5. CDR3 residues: CASSLDRGNSPLHF. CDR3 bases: TGCGCCAGCAGCTTAGACAGGGGAAACTCACCCCTCCACTTT.

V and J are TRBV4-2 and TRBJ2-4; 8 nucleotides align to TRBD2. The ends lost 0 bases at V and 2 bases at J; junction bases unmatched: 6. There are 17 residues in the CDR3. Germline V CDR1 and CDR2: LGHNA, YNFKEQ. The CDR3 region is CASSQDPLAGSKNIQYF. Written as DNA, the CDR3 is TGTGCCAGCAGCCAAGATCCCCTAGCGGGTTCCAAAAACATTCAGTACTTC.

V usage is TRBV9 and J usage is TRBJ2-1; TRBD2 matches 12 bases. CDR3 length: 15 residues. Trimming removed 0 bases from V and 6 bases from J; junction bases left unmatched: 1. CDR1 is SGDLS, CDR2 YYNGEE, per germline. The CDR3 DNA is TGTGCCAGCAGCGTAGAGGGACTAGCGGGCAATGAGCAGTTCTTC. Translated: CASSVEGLAGNEQFF. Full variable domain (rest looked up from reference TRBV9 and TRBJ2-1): DSGVTQTPKHLITATGQRVTLRCSPRSGDLSVYWYQQSLDQGLQFLIQYYNGEERAKGNILERFSAQQFPDLHSELNLSSLELGDSALYFCASSVEGLAGNEQFFGPGTRLTVL.

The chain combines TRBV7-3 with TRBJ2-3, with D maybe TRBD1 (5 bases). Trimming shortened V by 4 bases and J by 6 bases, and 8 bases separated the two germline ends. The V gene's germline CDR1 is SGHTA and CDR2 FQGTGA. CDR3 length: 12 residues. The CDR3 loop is CASSSPGDTQYF. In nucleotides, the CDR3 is TGTGCCAGCAGCTCTCCAGGGGATACGCAGTATTTT.

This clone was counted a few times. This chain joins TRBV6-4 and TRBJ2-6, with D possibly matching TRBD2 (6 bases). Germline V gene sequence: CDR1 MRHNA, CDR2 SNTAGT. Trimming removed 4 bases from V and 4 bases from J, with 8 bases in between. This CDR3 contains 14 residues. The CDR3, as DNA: TGTGCCAGCAGTGTGGAGGGGGGGGCCAACGTCCTGACTTTC. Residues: CASSVEGGANVLTF.

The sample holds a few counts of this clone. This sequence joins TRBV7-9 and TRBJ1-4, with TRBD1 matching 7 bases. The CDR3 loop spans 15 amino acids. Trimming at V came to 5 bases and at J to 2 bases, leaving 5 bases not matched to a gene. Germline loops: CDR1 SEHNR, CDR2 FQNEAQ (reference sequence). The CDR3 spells CASSVSQGTNEKLFF. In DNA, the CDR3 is TGTGCCAGCAGCGTGTCACAGGGGACTAATGAAAAACTGTTTTTT.